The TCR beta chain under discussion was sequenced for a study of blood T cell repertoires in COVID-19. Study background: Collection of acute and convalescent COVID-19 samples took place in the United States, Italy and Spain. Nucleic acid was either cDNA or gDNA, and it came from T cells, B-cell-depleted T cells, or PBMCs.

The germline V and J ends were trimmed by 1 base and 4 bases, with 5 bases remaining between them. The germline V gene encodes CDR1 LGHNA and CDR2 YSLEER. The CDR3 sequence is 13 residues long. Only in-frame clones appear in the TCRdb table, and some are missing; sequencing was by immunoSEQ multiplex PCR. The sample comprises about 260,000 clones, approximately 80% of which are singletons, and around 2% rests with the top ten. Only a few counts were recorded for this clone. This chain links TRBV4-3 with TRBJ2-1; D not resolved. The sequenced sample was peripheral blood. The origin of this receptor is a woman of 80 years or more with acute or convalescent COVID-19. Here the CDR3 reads CASSQAGYNEQFF. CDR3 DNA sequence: TGCGCCAGCAGCCAAGCCGGGTACAATGAGCAGTTCTTC.